These T cell receptor beta chains were read from a single sample in a study of blood T cell repertoires in COVID-19. Clones were sequenced by immunoSEQ multiplex PCR, and TCRdb holds only the in-frame ones, with some missing. The table has about 400,000 clones, 85% to 90% seen once; the top ten hold 1.5% to 2%. Material for sequencing was PBMCs or T cells enriched from blood (not recorded which). The receptors come from a woman aged 25 to 45 who had recovered from COVID-19. Both conserved end residues are part of each CDR3. The order of the fields is D gene, CDR3 length, J gene, V gene, clone size, CDR3 protein, CDR3 DNA. D genes are given only for firm matches. Part of the rows lack a size; the others show once, few, many or a class for expanded clones.

D gene: TRBD1
CDR3 length: 16
J gene: TRBJ1-5
V gene: TRBV24-1
clone size: NA
CDR3 protein: CATSDSTGAEGQPQHF
CDR3 DNA: TGTGCCACCAGTGATTCCACAGGGGCGGAAGGTCAGCCCCAGCATTTT

D gene: TRBD1
CDR3 length: 17
J gene: TRBJ1-1
V gene: TRBV9
clone size: NA
CDR3 protein: CASSVRQGAPVNTEAFF
CDR3 DNA: TGTGCCAGCAGCGTAAGACAGGGGGCTCCCGTGAACACTGAAGCTTTCTTT

D gene: TRBD1
CDR3 length: 13
J gene: TRBJ2-1
V gene: TRBV7-2
clone size: NA
CDR3 protein: CASSIQGADEQFF
CDR3 DNA: TGTGCCAGCAGTATTCAGGGGGCGGATGAGCAGTTCTTC

D gene: TRBD1
CDR3 length: 14
J gene: TRBJ2-1
V gene: TRBV11-2
clone size: NA
CDR3 protein: CASSLPGQGNEQFF
CDR3 DNA: TGTGCCAGCAGCCTACCCGGACAGGGCAATGAGCAGTTCTTC

D gene: TRBD2
CDR3 length: 16
J gene: TRBJ2-1
V gene: TRBV30
clone size: NA
CDR3 protein: CAWSGTGTSGHNEQFF
CDR3 DNA: TGTGCCTGGAGTGGGACCGGGACTAGCGGTCACAATGAGCAGTTCTTC

D gene: TRBD1
CDR3 length: 15
J gene: TRBJ1-2
V gene: TRBV7-2
clone size: NA
CDR3 protein: CASRSGTGGKYGYTF
CDR3 DNA: TGTGCCAGCAGAAGCGGGACAGGGGGCAAGTATGGCTACACCTTC

D gene: TRBD2
CDR3 length: 17
J gene: TRBJ2-7
V gene: TRBV27
clone size: NA
CDR3 protein: CASSGGVGSFSSYEQYF
CDR3 DNA: TGTGCCAGCAGTGGGGGGGTGGGATCGTTTAGCTCCTACGAGCAGTACTTC

D gene: NA
CDR3 length: 13
J gene: TRBJ2-5
V gene: TRBV7-9
clone size: NA
CDR3 protein: CASSFARGETQYF
CDR3 DNA: TGTGCCAGCAGCTTTGCTCGGGGGGAGACCCAGTACTTC

D gene: NA
CDR3 length: 14
J gene: TRBJ1-1
V gene: TRBV20-1
clone size: once
CDR3 protein: CSASLAVEGTEAFF
CDR3 DNA: TGCAGTGCTAGTCTGGCAGTGGAGGGGACTGAAGCTTTCTTT

D gene: NA
CDR3 length: 14
J gene: TRBJ1-5
V gene: TRBV11-3
clone size: NA
CDR3 protein: CASRQYNSNQPQHF
CDR3 DNA: TGTGCCAGCAGACAGTACAATAGCAATCAGCCCCAGCATTTT

D gene: NA
CDR3 length: 15
J gene: TRBJ1-5
V gene: TRBV28
clone size: NA
CDR3 protein: CASSKGPVSNQPQHF
CDR3 DNA: TGTGCCAGCAGTAAGGGGCCAGTTAGCAATCAGCCCCAGCATTTT

D gene: NA
CDR3 length: 14
J gene: TRBJ1-1
V gene: TRBV9
clone size: NA
CDR3 protein: CASSVGSDRGEAFF
CDR3 DNA: TGTGCCAGCAGCGTAGGTTCGGACAGAGGCGAAGCTTTCTTT

D gene: NA
CDR3 length: 12
J gene: TRBJ2-1
V gene: TRBV4-1
clone size: NA
CDR3 protein: CASSAGGSEQFF
CDR3 DNA: TGCGCCAGCAGCGCTGGAGGAAGTGAGCAGTTCTTC

D gene: NA
CDR3 length: 15
J gene: TRBJ1-2
V gene: TRBV27
clone size: NA
CDR3 protein: CASSLSKGPYYGYTF
CDR3 DNA: TGTGCCAGCAGTTTATCGAAGGGGCCATACTATGGCTACACCTTC

D gene: NA
CDR3 length: 13
J gene: TRBJ2-4
V gene: TRBV3-1/TRBV3-2
clone size: NA
CDR3 protein: CASSQAPEGSLYF
CDR3 DNA: TGTGCCAGCAGCCAAGCCCCGGAGGGTTCTCTGTACTTC

D gene: TRBD1
CDR3 length: 16
J gene: TRBJ1-1
V gene: TRBV2
clone size: NA
CDR3 protein: CASRGQGILSDTEAFF
CDR3 DNA: TGTGCCAGCAGGGGACAGGGCATTTTATCGGACACTGAAGCTTTCTTT